These T cell receptor beta chains were read from a single sample in a study of OX40 agonist ivuxolimab in advanced cancers. Sequencing was performed with immunoSEQ multiplex PCR; in TCRdb, only in-frame clones are kept and a portion is missing. Seen here are about 49,000 clones, under 90% observed once, and the top ten hold over 1.5%. Sequences were derived from CD4+ or CD8+ T cells sorted from blood, sampled in a trial of the OX40 agonist ivuxolimab. The origin of the receptors is an adult with an advanced solid tumor such as melanoma, head and neck, liver or kidney cancer. CDR3s include the opening cysteine and the closing phenylalanine or tryptophan. The D gene is left open where the match is weak. Part of the rows lack a size; the others show once, few, many or a class for expanded clones.

clone_size | j_call | d_call | v_call | cdr3_nt | cdr3_aa
. | TRBJ2-7 | . | TRBV5-4 | TGTGCCAGCTCCCTCTTGGACGAGCAGTACTTC | CASSLLDEQYF
. | TRBJ2-1 | . | TRBV28 | TGTGCCAGCAGTTTACTTGGGGGAGAAAGGAACAATGAGCAGTTCTTC | CASSLLGGERNNEQFF
. | TRBJ1-1 | . | TRBV28 | TGTGCCAGCAGTCCTCCCCCCCGGGGCACTGAAGCTTTCTTT | CASSPPPRGTEAFF
. | TRBJ1-3 | . | TRBV6-6 | TGTGCCAGCAGAAAGGGGCAGGGAAACACCATATATTTT | CASRKGQGNTIYF
. | TRBJ1-1 | . | TRBV6-5 | TGTGCCAGCAGTTATGGAGAGACTGAAGCTTTCTTT | CASSYGETEAFF
. | TRBJ2-2 | . | TRBV7-6 | TGTGCCAGCAACCACAGGAGAAACACCGGGGAGCTGTTTTTT | CASNHRRNTGELFF
. | TRBJ2-4 | . | TRBV27 | TGTGCCAGCAGCTACGACAGAAACATTCAGTACTTC | CASSYDRNIQYF
few | TRBJ1-1 | . | TRBV27 | TGTGCCAGCAGTTTAGCGGCAATGAACACTGAAGCTTTCTTT | CASSLAAMNTEAFF
. | TRBJ1-6 | TRBD1 | TRBV4-1 | TGCGCCAGCAGCCAATCCTGGACAGGTCGAAATTCACCCCTCCACTTT | CASSQSWTGRNSPLHF
. | TRBJ2-7 | TRBD1 | TRBV10-3 | TGTGCCATCAGTGAGGCGGACAGGAATCAATACGAGCAGTACTTC | CAISEADRNQYEQYF
few | TRBJ2-1 | TRBD2 | TRBV5-8 | TGTGCCGGGACTAGCCTTTACAATGAGCAGTTCTTC | CAGTSLYNEQFF
. | TRBJ2-1 | . | TRBV5-6 | TGTGCCAGCAGCTCACATGGGGCTTACAATGAGCAGTTCTTC | CASSSHGAYNEQFF
few | TRBJ2-7 | TRBD1 | TRBV5-1 | TGCGCCAGTCATGACAGGGTTGGCTACGAGCAGTACTTC | CASHDRVGYEQYF
few | TRBJ2-3 | . | TRBV4-3 | TGCGCCAGCAGCCAAGGCCTCGGGGGCGCAACTAGCACAGATACGCAGTATTTT | CASSQGLGGATSTDTQYF
. | TRBJ1-1 | . | TRBV19 | TGTGCCAGCCCGCGTACTGAAGCTTTCTTT | CASPRTEAFF
few | TRBJ2-5 | . | TRBV5-1 | TGCGCCAGCAGCACCGGCAGGGGTCGAGGGTTAGAGACCCAGTACTTC | CASSTGRGRGLETQYF
. | TRBJ1-1 | . | TRBV9 | TGTGCCAGCAGCGTTGACGTGAACACTGAAGCTTTCTTT | CASSVDVNTEAFF
. | TRBJ2-3 | TRBD2 | TRBV28 | TGTGCCTCGTTTAGCGGGAGGAAGCGCACAGATACGCAGTATTTT | CASFSGRKRTDTQYF
. | TRBJ1-4 | . | TRBV2 | TGTGCCAGCACCCGCGAGGTTAATGAAAAACTGTTTTTT | CASTREVNEKLFF
. | TRBJ2-1 | TRBD2 | TRBV7-9 | TGTGCCAGCAGGAGACTGGGACTAGCGGACGCTAACTCCTACAATGAGCAGTTCTTC | CASRRLGLADANSYNEQFF
. | TRBJ2-1 | . | TRBV5-1 | TGCGCCAGCAGCTGGGATTCCCGGGGTGAGCAGTTCTTC | CASSWDSRGEQFF
. | TRBJ1-2 | TRBD1 | TRBV7-2 | TGTGCCAGCAGCTTGGAGGGGGCAGACTATGGCTACACCTTC | CASSLEGADYGYTF
. | TRBJ2-1 | TRBD2 | TRBV19 | TGTGCCAGTAGTATCCGAGGACTAGGAAAAGACAATGAGCAGTTCTTC | CASSIRGLGKDNEQFF
. | TRBJ1-4 | . | TRBV25-1 | TGTGCCGGCGTCCTCAAACAGGGAAGCTATGAAAAACTGTTTTTT | CAGVLKQGSYEKLFF
. | TRBJ2-3 | . | TRBV6-1 | TGTGCCAACAGGGTCAGCACAGATACGCAGTATTTT | CANRVSTDTQYF
. | TRBJ1-3 | . | TRBV30 | TGTGCCTGGAGTGTAGCAGGGGCAGGTGGAAACACCATATATTTT | CAWSVAGAGGNTIYF
few | TRBJ2-1 | . | TRBV7-2 | TGTGCCAGCAGCTTTTCTCCGGGAGCGTCCTACAATGAGCAGTTCTTC | CASSFSPGASYNEQFF
. | TRBJ2-5 | TRBD2 | TRBV27 | TGTGCCAGCAGTCTATATAGCGGGAGGGCCCCTCTGGAGACCCAGTACTTC | CASSLYSGRAPLETQYF
. | TRBJ2-7 | . | TRBV10-3 | TGTGCCATCAGTGAAAAGTCGGAGAGAGCCTACGAGCAGTACTTC | CAISEKSERAYEQYF
. | TRBJ2-1 | TRBD1 | TRBV5-5 | TGTGCCAGCAGCTCTCAGGGACAGGGGGGTTCCTACAATGAGCAGTTCTTC | CASSSQGQGGSYNEQFF
. | TRBJ1-5 | . | TRBV4-3 | TGCGCCAGCAGCCAAGATCTTACGGCCGACAGTGGCAATCAGCCCCAGCATTTT | CASSQDLTADSGNQPQHF
. | TRBJ2-2 | . | TRBV12-5 | TGTGCTAGTGCCCCCAGAGCGAACACCGGGGAGCTGTTTTTT | CASAPRANTGELFF
. | TRBJ1-5 | TRBD1 | TRBV19 | TGTGCCAGTAGTATAGAAGTGGCGACAGGGGTCGGGCCCCAGCATTTT | CASSIEVATGVGPQHF
. | TRBJ1-4 | . | TRBV5-8 | TGTGCCAGCAGCTTGGAACCGACTAATGAAAAACTGTTTTTT | CASSLEPTNEKLFF
. | TRBJ1-2 | . | TRBV4-1 | TGCGCCAGCAGCCAAGGGGGGCTAAGGTTCGATGGCTACACCTTC | CASSQGGLRFDGYTF
once | TRBJ2-4 | . | TRBV19 | TGTGCCAGTAGTATAGATGACAGAGGGGCCAAAAACATTCAGTACTTC | CASSIDDRGAKNIQYF
. | TRBJ2-1 | TRBD2 | TRBV28 | TGTGCCAGCAGTTTCTTCGGGACTATCGACAATGAGCAGTTCTTC | CASSFFGTIDNEQFF
few | TRBJ1-5 | . | TRBV6-1 | TGTGCCAGCAGTGAAGGGCAGGGAGGGTATCAGCCCCAGCATTTT | CASSEGQGGYQPQHF
. | TRBJ1-1 | TRBD1 | TRBV20-1 | TGCGCCAAGGAGGGACAGGGAGAAGCTTTCTTT | CAKEGQGEAFF
. | TRBJ2-1 | . | TRBV5-4 | TGTGCCAGCAGCTTCGGAGCGGCAAGAGGGGAGATTGGTGAGCAGTTCTTC | CASSFGAARGEIGEQFF
. | TRBJ1-1 | . | TRBV10-2 | TGCGCCAGCAGTGAGTCGCGTGTTGGCACTGAAGCTTTCTTT | CASSESRVGTEAFF
. | TRBJ1-1 | . | TRBV28 | TGTGCCAGCCGCGGACAGAACACTGAAGCTTTCTTT | CASRGQNTEAFF
. | TRBJ2-3 | . | TRBV28 | TGTGCCAGCAGGCGAAGAAGAAGCACAGATACGCAGTATTTT | CASRRRRSTDTQYF
. | TRBJ1-2 | . | TRBV5-1 | TGCGCCAGCAGCTTCTTAACACAGGGCCGGGGCTACACCTTC | CASSFLTQGRGYTF
few | TRBJ2-7 | TRBD2 | TRBV11-3 | TGTGCCAGCAGCAGAGGGAGGGACTACGAGCAGTACTTC | CASSRGRDYEQYF
. | TRBJ1-2 | . | TRBV9 | TGTGCCAGCAGCCGTGGGGAAAGCTATGGCTACACCTTC | CASSRGESYGYTF
. | TRBJ1-2 | . | TRBV27 | TGTGCCAGCAGTTGGAGGAGTGGGTATGGCTACACCTTC | CASSWRSGYGYTF
. | TRBJ2-1 | . | TRBV29-1 | TGCAGCGTAGCCGGGACGGGGAATGAGCAGTTCTTC | CSVAGTGNEQFF
. | TRBJ2-7 | . | TRBV28 | TGTGCCAGCAGCTCGTACGGGGGATTCTCCTACGAGCAGTACTTC | CASSSYGGFSYEQYF
. | TRBJ2-2 | . | TRBV2 | TGTGCCAGCAGTGAAGCCCCGGACTCGGGAGTCACCGGGGAGCTGTTTTTT | CASSEAPDSGVTGELFF
. | TRBJ1-2 | . | TRBV10-3 | TGTGCCATCAGTGAGTCATTAACAGAGTACACCTTC | CAISESLTEYTF
few | TRBJ2-5 | TRBD2 | TRBV19 | TGTGCCAGCTCGGGACTAGCGGGAGGGCCGGGATGGGAGACCCAGTACTTC | CASSGLAGGPGWETQYF
. | TRBJ1-2 | . | TRBV18 | TGTGCCAGCTCACCACGGATAGGGCTAGGGTATGGCTACACCTTC | CASSPRIGLGYGYTF
. | TRBJ2-5 | . | TRBV7-6 | TGTGCCAGCAGCTTAGGGGCGGGCCAAGAGACCCAGTACTTC | CASSLGAGQETQYF
. | TRBJ2-2 | . | TRBV9 | TGTGCCAGCAGCGACCAGCGGTCCACGAACACCGGGGAGCTGTTTTTT | CASSDQRSTNTGELFF